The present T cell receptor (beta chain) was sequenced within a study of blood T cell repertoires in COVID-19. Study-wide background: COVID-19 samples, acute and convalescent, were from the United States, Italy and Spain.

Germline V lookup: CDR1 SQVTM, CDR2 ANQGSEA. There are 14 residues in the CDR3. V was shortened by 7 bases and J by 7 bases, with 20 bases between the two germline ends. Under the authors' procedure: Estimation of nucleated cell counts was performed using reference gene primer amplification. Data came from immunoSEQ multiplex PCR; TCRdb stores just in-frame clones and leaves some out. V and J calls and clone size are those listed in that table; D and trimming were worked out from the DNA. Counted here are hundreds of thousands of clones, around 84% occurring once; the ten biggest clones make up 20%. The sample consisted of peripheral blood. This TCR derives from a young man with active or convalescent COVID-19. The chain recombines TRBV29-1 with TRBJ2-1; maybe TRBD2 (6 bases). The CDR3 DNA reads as TGCAGCGCGCGCCGGGACTGGGGCTTGAATGAGCAGTTCTTC. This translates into CSARRDWGLNEQFF.